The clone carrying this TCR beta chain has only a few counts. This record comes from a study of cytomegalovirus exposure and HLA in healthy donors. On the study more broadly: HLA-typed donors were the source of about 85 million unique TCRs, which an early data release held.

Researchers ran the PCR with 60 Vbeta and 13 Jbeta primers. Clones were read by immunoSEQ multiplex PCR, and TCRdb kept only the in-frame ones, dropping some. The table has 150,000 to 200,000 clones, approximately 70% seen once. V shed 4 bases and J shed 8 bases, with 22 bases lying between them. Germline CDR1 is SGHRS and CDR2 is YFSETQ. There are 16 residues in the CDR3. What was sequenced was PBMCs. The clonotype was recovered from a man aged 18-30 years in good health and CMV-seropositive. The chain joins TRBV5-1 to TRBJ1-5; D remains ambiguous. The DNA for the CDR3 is TGCGCCAGCAGCAGGGAGGGTCGGGTAGGCGATGAGCCCCAGCATTTT. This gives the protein CASSREGRVGDEPQHF.